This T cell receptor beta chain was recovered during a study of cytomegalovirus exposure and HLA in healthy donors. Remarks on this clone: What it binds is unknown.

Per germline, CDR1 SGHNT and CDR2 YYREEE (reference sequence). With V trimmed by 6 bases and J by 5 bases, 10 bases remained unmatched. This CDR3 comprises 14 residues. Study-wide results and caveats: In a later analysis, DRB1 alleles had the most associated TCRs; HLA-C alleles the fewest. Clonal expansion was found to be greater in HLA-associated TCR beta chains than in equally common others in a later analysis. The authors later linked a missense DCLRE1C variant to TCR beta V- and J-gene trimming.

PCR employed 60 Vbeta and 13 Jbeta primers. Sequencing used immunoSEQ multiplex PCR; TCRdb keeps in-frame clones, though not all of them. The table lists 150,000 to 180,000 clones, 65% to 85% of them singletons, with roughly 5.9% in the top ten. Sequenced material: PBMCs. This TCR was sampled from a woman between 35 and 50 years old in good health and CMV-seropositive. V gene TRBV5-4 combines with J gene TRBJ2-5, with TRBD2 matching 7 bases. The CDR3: CASKQGGPLETQYF. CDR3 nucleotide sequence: TGTGCCAGCAAGCAGGGAGGGCCGTTGGAGACCCAGTACTTC.